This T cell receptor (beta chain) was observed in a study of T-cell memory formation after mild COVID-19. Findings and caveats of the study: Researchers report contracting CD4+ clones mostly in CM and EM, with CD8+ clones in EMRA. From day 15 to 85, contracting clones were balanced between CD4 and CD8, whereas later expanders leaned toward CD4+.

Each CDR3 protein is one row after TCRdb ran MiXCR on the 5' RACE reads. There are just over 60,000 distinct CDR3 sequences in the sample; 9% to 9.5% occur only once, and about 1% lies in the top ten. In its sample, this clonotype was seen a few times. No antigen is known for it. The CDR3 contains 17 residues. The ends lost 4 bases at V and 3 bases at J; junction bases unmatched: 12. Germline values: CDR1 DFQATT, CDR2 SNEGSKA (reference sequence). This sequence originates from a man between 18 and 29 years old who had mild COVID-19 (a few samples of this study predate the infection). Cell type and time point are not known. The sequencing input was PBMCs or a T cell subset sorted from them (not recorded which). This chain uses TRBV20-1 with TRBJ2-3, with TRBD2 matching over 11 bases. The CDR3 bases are TGCAGTGCTACCCGACTAGCGGGGAATTCTCGGACAGATACGCAGTATTTT. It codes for CSATRLAGNSRTDTQYF.